This is a list of T cell receptor beta chains from one sample in a study of blood T cell repertoires in COVID-19. Here immunoSEQ multiplex PCR was the method, and the copy in TCRdb shows in-frame clones only, minus some. The table lists some 160,000 clones, roughly 85% of them singletons. Sequences were obtained from PBMCs or T cells enriched from blood (not recorded which). These receptors were collected from a woman in her 70s in a cohort exposed to, infected with or recovered from COVID-19 (not recorded which). The CDR3 runs from the conserved cysteine through the conserved F or W. The D gene is left open where the match is weak. Size is stated for part of the rows, as once, few or many counts, or as a class when the clone is expanded.

v_gene: TRBV4-1; len: 17; d_gene: .; abundance: .; j_gene: TRBJ1-2; CDR3nt: TGCGCCAGCAGCCAAGAGGCTGTGACAGAGCTGAACTATGGCTACACCTTC; CDR3aa: CASSQEAVTELNYGYTF
v_gene: TRBV5-4; len: 15; d_gene: .; abundance: .; j_gene: TRBJ1-2; CDR3nt: TGTGCCAGCAGCTTGTTTGCTGCGGCAACCTATGGCTACACCTTC; CDR3aa: CASSLFAAATYGYTF
v_gene: TRBV15; len: 14; d_gene: .; abundance: .; j_gene: TRBJ1-3; CDR3nt: TGTGCCACCAGCAGAGGGGGGGCTGGAAACACCATATATTTT; CDR3aa: CATSRGGAGNTIYF
v_gene: TRBV18; len: 15; d_gene: .; abundance: .; j_gene: TRBJ1-6; CDR3nt: TGTGCCAGCTCACCATCGGGAGCTATGTATTCACCCCTCCACTTT; CDR3aa: CASSPSGAMYSPLHF
v_gene: TRBV5-6; len: 18; d_gene: TRBD2; abundance: .; j_gene: TRBJ2-1; CDR3nt: TGTGCCAGCAGCTTTGACATTTTAGCGGGAGGCCCTACCAATGAGCAGTTCTTC; CDR3aa: CASSFDILAGGPTNEQFF
v_gene: TRBV5-1; len: 13; d_gene: .; abundance: .; j_gene: TRBJ2-1; CDR3nt: TGCGCCAGCAGCCTGAACTATGGGGAGTGGGAGTTCTTC; CDR3aa: CASSLNYGEWEFF
v_gene: TRBV28; len: 16; d_gene: TRBD2; abundance: .; j_gene: TRBJ2-1; CDR3nt: TGTGCCAGCAGTTTTACTAGCGGGAGCACCTACAATGAGCAGTTCTTC; CDR3aa: CASSFTSGSTYNEQFF
v_gene: TRBV28; len: 15; d_gene: TRBD1; abundance: .; j_gene: TRBJ1-2; CDR3nt: TGTGCCAGCAGTCAAGATCCGGGACAGTACTATGGCTACACCTTC; CDR3aa: CASSQDPGQYYGYTF
v_gene: TRBV5-5; len: 14; d_gene: .; abundance: few; j_gene: TRBJ1-3; CDR3nt: TGTGCCAGCAGCCTATGGGGCCTAGGAAACACCATATATTTT; CDR3aa: CASSLWGLGNTIYF
v_gene: TRBV6-2/TRBV6-3; len: 15; d_gene: TRBD1; abundance: .; j_gene: TRBJ1-5; CDR3nt: TGTGCCAGCAGTTACTTTCAGGGGGCAGATCAGCCCCAGCATTTT; CDR3aa: CASSYFQGADQPQHF
v_gene: TRBV5-1; len: 17; d_gene: TRBD2; abundance: .; j_gene: TRBJ2-1; CDR3nt: TGCGCCAGCAGCTTATTATTAGGGACTAGCGGGATTCGAGAGCAGTTCTTC; CDR3aa: CASSLLLGTSGIREQFF
v_gene: TRBV19; len: 12; d_gene: TRBD1; abundance: .; j_gene: TRBJ1-2; CDR3nt: TGTGCCAGTAACGGACAGGGCGGCGGCTACACCTTC; CDR3aa: CASNGQGGGYTF
v_gene: TRBV7-2; len: 15; d_gene: TRBD1; abundance: .; j_gene: TRBJ1-2; CDR3nt: TGTGCCAGCAGCTTAGGGGGGACAGGGATTTATGGCTACACCTTC; CDR3aa: CASSLGGTGIYGYTF
v_gene: TRBV5-1; len: 16; d_gene: TRBD2; abundance: .; j_gene: TRBJ2-3; CDR3nt: TGCGCCAGCAGCTTGGGAGCTAGCGGGACTTTAGATACGCAGTATTTT; CDR3aa: CASSLGASGTLDTQYF
v_gene: TRBV29-1; len: 14; d_gene: .; abundance: once; j_gene: TRBJ2-1; CDR3nt: TGCAGCGTTGAAGTGGGTTCCGCGGTCAGTGAGCAGTTCTTC; CDR3aa: CSVEVGSAVSEQFF
v_gene: TRBV3-1/TRBV3-2; len: 15; d_gene: TRBD1; abundance: .; j_gene: TRBJ1-6; CDR3nt: TGTGCCAGCAGCCAGACAGGGGGCGCGAATTCACCCCTCCACTTT; CDR3aa: CASSQTGGANSPLHF
v_gene: TRBV5-1; len: 15; d_gene: TRBD1; abundance: .; j_gene: TRBJ2-7; CDR3nt: TGCGCCAGCAGCTTGGGGGACAGGGGGATGTACGAGCAGTACTTC; CDR3aa: CASSLGDRGMYEQYF
v_gene: TRBV19; len: 18; d_gene: TRBD2; abundance: .; j_gene: TRBJ2-1; CDR3nt: TGTGCCAGTAGTAGGGGACTAGCGGGAGGTTTTTCCTACAATGAGCAGTTCTTC; CDR3aa: CASSRGLAGGFSYNEQFF
v_gene: TRBV5-1; len: 13; d_gene: .; abundance: .; j_gene: TRBJ2-5; CDR3nt: TGCGCCAGCAGCTGGACTGGTCGGGAGACCCAGTACTTC; CDR3aa: CASSWTGRETQYF
v_gene: TRBV5-1; len: 13; d_gene: .; abundance: .; j_gene: TRBJ1-1; CDR3nt: TGCGCCAGCAAGGGGGGGCAAAACACTGAAGCTTTCTTT; CDR3aa: CASKGGQNTEAFF
v_gene: TRBV18; len: 14; d_gene: TRBD1; abundance: .; j_gene: TRBJ2-7; CDR3nt: TGTGCCAGCTCACCGGTACAGGGGAGCAGCGAGCAGTACTTC; CDR3aa: CASSPVQGSSEQYF
v_gene: TRBV28; len: 15; d_gene: TRBD2; abundance: .; j_gene: TRBJ2-5; CDR3nt: TGTGCCAGCAGTCTCCCAGGGCTAGCGGGAAAGACCCAGTACTTC; CDR3aa: CASSLPGLAGKTQYF
v_gene: TRBV27; len: 15; d_gene: TRBD2; abundance: .; j_gene: TRBJ2-7; CDR3nt: TGTGCCAGCAGCCGGACGGCGGGAGAATCCTACGAGCAGTACTTC; CDR3aa: CASSRTAGESYEQYF
v_gene: TRBV29-1; len: 14; d_gene: .; abundance: .; j_gene: TRBJ2-3; CDR3nt: TGCAGCGTTCGGGCGGACAGTAGCACAGATACGCAGTATTTT; CDR3aa: CSVRADSSTDTQYF
v_gene: TRBV27; len: 14; d_gene: .; abundance: few; j_gene: TRBJ2-2; CDR3nt: TGTGCCAGCAGTTTATGGGACTCATCCGGGGAGCTGTTTTTT; CDR3aa: CASSLWDSSGELFF
v_gene: TRBV28; len: 15; d_gene: .; abundance: many; j_gene: TRBJ2-5; CDR3nt: TGTGCCAGCAGCGCCACTCGCCGGGAGAAAGAGACCCAGTACTTC; CDR3aa: CASSATRREKETQYF
v_gene: TRBV4-3; len: 19; d_gene: .; abundance: once; j_gene: TRBJ2-7; CDR3nt: TGCGCCAGCAGCCAAGATCTTCAGGATCGTAGGATCGGTTTCTACGAGCAGTACTTC; CDR3aa: CASSQDLQDRRIGFYEQYF
v_gene: TRBV12-3/TRBV12-4; len: 13; d_gene: .; abundance: .; j_gene: TRBJ1-5; CDR3nt: TGTGCCAGCAGTTTAGGGGCTGGGCAGCCCCAGCATTTT; CDR3aa: CASSLGAGQPQHF
v_gene: TRBV19; len: 14; d_gene: TRBD2; abundance: .; j_gene: TRBJ2-5; CDR3nt: TGTGCCAGTTCAAGCGGGAGGGCCGGGGAGACCCAGTACTTC; CDR3aa: CASSSGRAGETQYF
v_gene: TRBV9; len: 15; d_gene: TRBD2; abundance: few; j_gene: TRBJ2-1; CDR3nt: TGTGCCAGCAGCCCAGGGGGACTAGCGCGGAATGAGCAGTTCTTC; CDR3aa: CASSPGGLARNEQFF
v_gene: TRBV28; len: 15; d_gene: TRBD2; abundance: .; j_gene: TRBJ2-1; CDR3nt: TGTGCCAGCAGTTTTGGCGGGACTACCTACAATGAGCAGTTCTTC; CDR3aa: CASSFGGTTYNEQFF
v_gene: TRBV12-3/TRBV12-4; len: 13; d_gene: TRBD2; abundance: .; j_gene: TRBJ2-5; CDR3nt: TGTGCCAGCAGTTTGAAGAGCGGGAGTACCCAGTACTTC; CDR3aa: CASSLKSGSTQYF
v_gene: TRBV21-1; len: 15; d_gene: .; abundance: .; j_gene: TRBJ2-1; CDR3nt: TGTGCCAGCCTAGTTTTGCGGGACCGATGGAATGAGCAGTTCTTC; CDR3aa: CASLVLRDRWNEQFF
v_gene: TRBV2; len: 15; d_gene: TRBD1; abundance: .; j_gene: TRBJ1-3; CDR3nt: TGTGCCAGCAGTGTATCAAACGCCCAGGGGGCCACCATATATTTT; CDR3aa: CASSVSNAQGATIYF
v_gene: TRBV28; len: 14; d_gene: .; abundance: .; j_gene: TRBJ1-1; CDR3nt: TGTGCCAGCAGTTTAGGGGCCATGAACACTGAAGCTTTCTTT; CDR3aa: CASSLGAMNTEAFF
v_gene: TRBV7-9; len: 13; d_gene: .; abundance: .; j_gene: TRBJ1-2; CDR3nt: TGTGCCAGCAGCTTAATCAGCGCCTATGGCTACACCTTC; CDR3aa: CASSLISAYGYTF
v_gene: TRBV7-7; len: 15; d_gene: .; abundance: once; j_gene: TRBJ2-5; CDR3nt: TGTGCTAGCAGCCCCCGAACAGGATCCCCGCAGACCCAGTACTTC; CDR3aa: CASSPRTGSPQTQYF
v_gene: TRBV10-2; len: 17; d_gene: TRBD1; abundance: .; j_gene: TRBJ1-3; CDR3nt: TGCGCCAGCAGTGGGTCGGGACAGGGGGTCTCAGGAAACACCATATATTTT; CDR3aa: CASSGSGQGVSGNTIYF
v_gene: TRBV7-6; len: 15; d_gene: TRBD2; abundance: .; j_gene: TRBJ2-1; CDR3nt: TGTGCCAGCAGCTCTCTTAGCGGGAGGGGAAATGAGCAGTTCTTC; CDR3aa: CASSSLSGRGNEQFF
v_gene: TRBV24-1; len: 18; d_gene: TRBD2; abundance: .; j_gene: TRBJ2-2; CDR3nt: TGTGCCACCAGTGATGGGGCCTACTTAGCGGGGGACACCGGGGAGCTGTTTTTT; CDR3aa: CATSDGAYLAGDTGELFF
v_gene: TRBV25-1; len: 15; d_gene: TRBD1; abundance: few; j_gene: TRBJ2-1; CDR3nt: TGTGCCAGCCTGACCACCGACAGGGGCTACAATGAGCAGTTCTTC; CDR3aa: CASLTTDRGYNEQFF
v_gene: TRBV28; len: 12; d_gene: TRBD1; abundance: .; j_gene: TRBJ1-2; CDR3nt: TGTGCCAGCAGCACAGGGGCCTATGGCTACACCTTC; CDR3aa: CASSTGAYGYTF
v_gene: TRBV5-1; len: 17; d_gene: .; abundance: few; j_gene: TRBJ2-6; CDR3nt: TGCGCCAGCAGCTTACAGGGCCCAAATTCTGGGGCCAACGTCCTGACTTTC; CDR3aa: CASSLQGPNSGANVLTF
v_gene: TRBV2; len: 12; d_gene: .; abundance: few; j_gene: TRBJ1-5; CDR3nt: TGTGCCAGCGGGCTCGTGGGTCAGCCCCAGCATTTT; CDR3aa: CASGLVGQPQHF
v_gene: TRBV28; len: 12; d_gene: .; abundance: .; j_gene: TRBJ1-5; CDR3nt: TGTGCCAGCAGTGGGGGGTTACAGCCCCAGCATTTT; CDR3aa: CASSGGLQPQHF